Presented here are 26 T cell receptor beta chains from one specimen sequenced in a study of T cell changes during pregnancy in multiple sclerosis. The assay was immunoSEQ multiplex PCR, and TCRdb's table has in-frame clones only and misses some. This sample carries roughly 99,000 clones, just under 95% of them seen once, and the ten largest clones take 0.78%. Sequenced material: peripheral blood, taken in the third trimester of pregnancy. These receptors all stem from a female donor in good health, enrolled as a control in a pregnancy study.

This clone showed up just once. V gene TRBV6-5 combines with J gene TRBJ1-2; D possibly corresponds to TRBD1 (6 bases). The CDR3 runs to 15 residues. V was pared by 7 bases and J by 1 base, with 16 bases between. The germline gives CDR1 MNHEY, CDR2 SVGAGI. DNA for the CDR3: TGTGCCAGCAAGAGGGGGTTTCGTTTTAACTATGGCTACACCTTC. Protein product: CASKRGFRFNYGYTF.

The gene calls are TRBV7-2 and TRBJ1-1; the D gene is possibly TRBD1 (5 bases). Trimming shortened V by 5 bases and J by 0 bases, and 10 bases separated the two germline ends. CDR1 SGHTA and CDR2 FQGNSA come from the germline V gene. CDR3 size: 14 residues. CDR3 DNA sequence: TGTGCCAGCAGCCAAGAGACAGTGAACACTGAAGCTTTCTTT. Translated: CASSQETVNTEAFF.

A single count supports this clone. The chain is built from TRBV30 and TRBJ1-2; tentatively, D is TRBD1 (5 bases). V dropped 1 base and J dropped 8 bases, with 8 bases sitting between them. The CDR3 is 11 residues long. Germline V gene data show CDR1 as GTSNPN and CDR2 as SVGIG (reference sequence). CDR3 loop: CAWSGGEGYTF. CDR3 nucleotide sequence: TGTGCCTGGAGTGGGGGGGAAGGCTACACCTTC.

As regards this clone: The junction departs from germline at one end; a sequencing error may be responsible. This chain links TRBV11-3 with TRBJ2-3; D perhaps matches TRBD2 (7 bases). The germline V gene has CDR1 SGHNT and CDR2 YENEEA. CDR3 length: 15 amino acids. CDR3 bases: TGTGCCAGCAGCTTAGTCGGCGGGGGCACGGATACGCAGTATTTT. Translation: CASSLVGGGTDTQYF.

J is TRBJ2-7 and V is TRBV4-3; D may be TRBD2 (6 bases). The CDR3 spans 15 residues. The germline V gene encodes CDR1 LGHNA and CDR2 YSLEER. V lost 0 bases to trimming and J lost 1 base, with 10 bases between them. CDR3 region: CASSQDSGPSYEQYF. DNA of the CDR3: TGCGCCAGCAGCCAAGATAGCGGTCCGTCCTACGAGCAGTACTTC.

In nucleotides, the CDR3 is TGTGCCACCAGACAACCCTGGGGGGACTCCTACAATGAGCAGTTCTTC. Translation: CATRQPWGDSYNEQFF. This chain joins TRBV15 and TRBJ2-1, with a tentative D call TRBD2 (6 bases). Trimming left V 6 bases short and J 0 bases short, with 15 bases between. The germline V gene has CDR1 LNHNV and CDR2 YYDKDF (reference sequence). The CDR3 runs 16 residues.

The gene calls are TRBV11-2 and TRBJ1-3; D perhaps matches TRBD1 (6 bases). This CDR3 spans 17 amino acids. The germline V and J ends were trimmed by 0 bases and 0 bases, with 12 bases remaining between them. CDR1 and CDR2 from the germline V gene are SGHAT and FQNNGV. The CDR3 region is CASSLEGRGISGNTIYF. For the CDR3, the DNA is TGTGCCAGCAGCTTAGAGGGCAGGGGCATCTCTGGAAACACCATATATTTT.

The chain couples TRBV11-2 to TRBJ2-7, with 9 bases fitting TRBD2. CDR1 is SGHAT, CDR2 FQNNGV, per germline. This CDR3 spans 15 amino acids. J was trimmed by 9 bases and V by 3 bases; bases with no gene match: 12. CDR3 coding DNA: TGTGCCAGCAGCTTCCTCAACCGCGGGGGGGTGGGGCAGTACTTC. Its protein is CASSFLNRGGVGQYF.

The V call is TRBV4-3, the J call TRBJ1-2; tentatively, D is TRBD1 (6 bases). Germline CDR1 LGHNA, CDR2 YSLEER. CDR3 length equals 14 residues. V was trimmed by 1 base and J by 3 bases, leaving 9 bases between them. The CDR3 nucleotides read TGCGCCAGCAGCCAAGGGGAGGGGGACTATGGCTACACCTTC. Translating gives CASSQGEGDYGYTF.

This chain connects TRBV19 to TRBJ2-1; 14 bases are a match to TRBD2. Germline V gene lookup returns CDR1 LNHDA and CDR2 SQIVND (reference sequence). The CDR3 is 17 residues long. Trimming cost V 5 bases and J 9 bases; bases outside gene matches: 12. The CDR3 loop is CASSARLAGGLDGEQFF. In nucleotides, the CDR3 is TGTGCCAGTAGTGCCCGACTAGCGGGGGGGCTGGATGGTGAGCAGTTCTTC.

This clone has more than one count but fewer than ten. V and J are TRBV19 and TRBJ1-1; no clear D. The CDR3 extends over 14 amino acids. Trimming cost V 3 bases and J 3 bases, with 11 bases left between them. Germline V gene lookup returns CDR1 LNHDA and CDR2 SQIVND (reference sequence). CDR3 sequence reads: CASSIPGVHTEAFF. The CDR3 DNA sequence: TGTGCCAGTAGTATTCCCGGGGTACACACTGAAGCTTTCTTT.

The chain employs TRBV27 and TRBJ1-2; D not resolved. The CDR3 consists of 13 residues. Germline loops: CDR1 MNHEY, CDR2 SMNVEV (reference sequence). Trimming removed 3 bases from V and 4 bases from J, with 9 bases in between. The chain's CDR3 is CASSFATGYGYTF. The CDR3 bases are TGTGCCAGCAGTTTCGCGACGGGCTATGGCTACACCTTC.

The rearrangement uses TRBV27 and TRBJ2-2; D might be TRBD1 (5 bases). The CDR3 is made up of 16 amino acids. Trimming cost V 6 bases and J 0 bases, with 14 bases left between them. The germline CDR1 and CDR2 sequences are MNHEY and SMNVEV (reference sequence). The DNA for the CDR3 is TGTGCCAGCAGCTCCAGGGTAGGGTCGAACACCGGGGAGCTGTTTTTT. This translates into CASSSRVGSNTGELFF.

The gene calls are TRBV6-9 and TRBJ2-5; 12 bases agree with TRBD1. Trimming cost V 3 bases and J 7 bases; bases outside gene matches: 6. The CDR3 extends over 15 amino acids. The germline CDR1 and CDR2 sequences are MNHGY and SVAAGI. The CDR3 here is CASSYGTGGDGTQYF. CDR3 sequence (DNA): TGTGCCAGCAGTTACGGGACAGGGGGCGATGGGACCCAGTACTTC.

J is TRBJ2-3 and V is TRBV6-5; 8 nucleotides match TRBD1. The germline CDR1 and CDR2 sequences are MNHEY and SVGAGI. The CDR3 is 15 amino acids. V lost 8 bases to trimming and J lost 4 bases; unmatched junction nucleotides: 11. The CDR3 nucleotides are TGTGCCAGCCAAAGGACAGGGTATTTGGCAGATACGCAGTATTTT. Amino acids: CASQRTGYLADTQYF.

The chain couples TRBV14 to TRBJ2-1; 7 bases are shared with TRBD2. CDR1 is SGHDN, CDR2 FVKESK, per germline. V shed 1 base and J 6 bases; nucleotides not matched to a gene: 9. The CDR3 contains 16 residues. CDR3 sequence (DNA): TGTGCCAGCAGCCAAGCGCTGTCTAGCGGCATCAATGAGCAGTTCTTC. Translating it yields CASSQALSSGINEQFF.

The V and J genes are TRBV6-5 and TRBJ2-3; unclear D gene. Germline CDR1 is MNHEY and CDR2 is SVGAGI. The CDR3 covers 14 residues. Deletions cut 2 bases from V and 2 bases from J, with 8 bases between. CDR3 coding DNA: TGTGCCAGCAGTTACAGGCGGTCCACAGATACGCAGTATTTT. It translates to CASSYRRSTDTQYF.

The chain combines TRBV2 with TRBJ2-1; D is undetermined. CDR1 is SNHLY and CDR2 is FYNNEI in the germline V gene. Trimming pared 5 bases from V and 5 bases from J, leaving 4 bases between. This CDR3 has 11 residues. CDR3 region: CASSLNNEQFF. For the CDR3, the DNA is TGTGCCAGCAGTCTTAACAATGAGCAGTTCTTC.

CDR3 region: CASSGDGRGRNSPLHF. CDR3 coding DNA: TGTGCCAGCAGCGGGGATGGGAGGGGGAGGAATTCACCCCTCCACTTT. The rearrangement joins TRBV5-4 to TRBJ1-6; the D gene is possibly TRBD1 (6 bases). Per germline, CDR1 SGHNT and CDR2 YYREEE (reference sequence). This CDR3 contains 16 residues. V gave up 4 bases and J gave up 7 bases, with 18 bases separating them.

V and J are TRBV7-9 and TRBJ1-5; 8 nucleotides agree with TRBD1. Germline V gene data show CDR1 as SEHNR and CDR2 as FQNEAQ (reference sequence). This CDR3 region has 14 residues. J was trimmed by 6 bases and V by 6 bases; bases with no gene match: 7. The CDR3 loop reads CASRQTGDGQPQHF. CDR3 nucleotides: TGTGCCAGCAGACAGACAGGGGATGGTCAGCCCCAGCATTTT.

The CDR3 protein is CASSAGLGNEKLFF. The CDR3 DNA reads TGTGCCAGCAGCGCAGGACTTGGGAATGAAAAACTGTTTTTT. The genes are TRBV5-4 and TRBJ1-4; D is undetermined. This CDR3 is 14 amino acids long. Trimming cost V 4 bases and J 5 bases, with 12 bases left between them. Germline CDR1 SGHNT, CDR2 YYREEE (reference sequence).

The genes are TRBV9 and TRBJ1-5; no firm D call. CDR1 is SGDLS, CDR2 YYNGEE, per germline. The CDR3 is 14 residues long. V was shortened by 3 bases and J by 6 bases, with 13 bases between the two germline ends. The CDR3 is CASSAGVGSQPQHF. The CDR3 bases are TGTGCCAGCAGCGCGGGAGTGGGGAGTCAGCCCCAGCATTTT.

The rearrangement uses TRBV5-8 and TRBJ1-5, with TRBD1 identical over 8 bases. Looked up from germline, CDR1 is SGHTS and CDR2 is YDEGEE. The CDR3 length is 16 residues. Unmatched junction bases numbered 6, after V lost 1 base and J lost 3 bases. The CDR3 region has the DNA TGTGCCAGCAGCTTGTATAGGACAGGGACCAATCAGCCCCAGCATTTT. This encodes CASSLYRTGTNQPQHF.

In its sample, this clone was seen many times. This chain uses TRBV4-2 with TRBJ2-6, with TRBD1 matching over 7 bases. The CDR3 has 16 residues. Germline V gene sequence: CDR1 LGHNA, CDR2 YNFKEQ. With V trimmed by 4 bases and J by 4 bases, 7 bases remained unmatched. As DNA, the CDR3 is TGTGCCAGCAGCCCTGACAGGGAGTCAGGGGCCAACGTCCTGACTTTC. Protein sequence: CASSPDRESGANVLTF.

This chain uses TRBV30 with TRBJ1-2; 9 bases line up with TRBD1. The CDR3 contains 13 residues. V dropped 1 base and J dropped 6; count of bases not matched to a gene: 3. Germline lookup yields CDR1 GTSNPN and CDR2 SVGIG (reference sequence). CDR3 sequence reads: CAWSAGTGNGYTF. The CDR3 nucleotides are TGTGCCTGGAGTGCCGGGACAGGGAATGGCTACACCTTC.

This chain joins TRBV7-9 and TRBJ1-4; D is possibly TRBD1 (5 bases). The CDR3 loop spans 14 amino acids. Trimming left V 5 bases short and J 7 bases short, with 14 bases between. CDR1 and CDR2 from the germline V gene are SEHNR and FQNEAQ (reference sequence). The CDR3 bases are TGTGCCAGCAGCCCGGGGGGGACGGGTGAAAAACTGTTTTTT. It yields the protein CASSPGGTGEKLFF.